These 24 T cell receptor beta chains share one sample of origin, sequenced in a study of shared clonotypes between healthy human individuals. Measured with immunoSEQ multiplex PCR; TCRdb has only the in-frame clones, and not every one. The table lists about 590,000 clones, 95% to 96% of them singletons. CD45RO negativity and positive selection for CCR7 defined naive CD8 cells, a population that excluded terminally differentiated effector memory CD45RA+ cells. Specimen: naive CD8+ T cells sorted from blood. The receptors originated from a woman aged 30 to 39 in good health.

The chain employs TRBV15 and TRBJ2-7; D call uncertain. CDR1 and CDR2 (germline): LNHNV, YYDKDF (reference sequence). CDR3 length: 18 residues. V was clipped by 0 bases and J by 4 bases, with 22 bases between them. The CDR3 bases are TGTGCCACCAGCAGAGATATTGGTAGGGCGGATATAAGGTACGAGCAGTACTTC. Translating it yields CATSRDIGRADIRYEQYF.

This sequence joins TRBV27 and TRBJ2-2; TRBD2 is a possible D gene (5 bases). The germline CDR1 and CDR2 sequences are MNHEY and SMNVEV (reference sequence). V lost 0 bases to trimming and J lost 4 bases, with 12 bases between them. This CDR3 has 16 residues. The CDR3 is CASSLSMGVGTGELFF. CDR3 nucleotides: TGTGCCAGCAGTTTATCAATGGGAGTGGGCACCGGGGAGCTGTTTTTT.

The chain carries TRBV6-5 and TRBJ2-7, with a tentative D call TRBD2 (6 bases). Germline values: CDR1 MNHEY, CDR2 SVGAGI. Deletions cut 2 bases from V and 7 bases from J, with 15 bases between. This CDR3 is 14 amino acids long. Written as DNA, the CDR3 is TGTGCCAGCAGTTACGTGTCGGGAGTGGGGGAGCAGTACTTC. Encoded protein: CASSYVSGVGEQYF.

The rearrangement joins TRBV28 to TRBJ2-7; 10 nucleotides line up with TRBD2. The junction had 9 bases not matched to a gene; V was cut back by 6 bases and J by 7 bases. This CDR3 has 14 residues. Germline V gives CDR1 MDHEN, CDR2 SYDVKM. CDR3 coding DNA: TGTGCCAGCAGCGCTAGCGGGAGCCTGGGGGAGCAGTACTTC. This codes for CASSASGSLGEQYF.

V and J are TRBV10-1 and TRBJ2-5, with 9 bases identical to TRBD1. The CDR3 has 14 residues. The germline V gene encodes CDR1 WNHNN and CDR2 SYGVQD (reference sequence). V shed 8 bases and J 4 bases; nucleotides not matched to a gene: 8. This CDR3 reads CASSRDREGETQYF. The CDR3 bases are TGCGCCAGCTCCCGGGACAGGGAGGGAGAGACCCAGTACTTC.

The chain employs TRBV19 and TRBJ2-5; no definite D call. V was pared by 2 bases and J by 1 base, with 8 bases between. Per the germline V gene, CDR1 is LNHDA and CDR2 is SQIVND (reference sequence). The CDR3 is made up of 14 amino acids. CDR3 region: CASSILAFQETQYF. In DNA, the CDR3 is TGTGCCAGTAGTATACTCGCCTTCCAAGAGACCCAGTACTTC.

This clone was counted between two and nine times. The rearrangement links TRBV7-9 to TRBJ1-2; D unclear. Trimming removed 5 bases from V and 8 bases from J, with 12 bases in between. The CDR3 length is 12 residues. Germline values: CDR1 SEHNR, CDR2 FQNEAQ (reference sequence). This chain's CDR3 is CASSTARVGYTF. In nucleotides, the CDR3 is TGTGCCAGCAGCACCGCGCGCGTGGGCTACACCTTC. Filled out from reference TRBV7-9 and TRBJ1-2, the complete variable domain reads DTGVSQNPRHKITKRGQNVTFRCDPISEHNRLYWYRQTLGQGPEFLTYFQNEAQLEKSRLLSDRFSAERPKGSFSTLEIQRTEQGDSAMYLCASSTARVGYTFGSGTRLTVV.

V gene TRBV5-1 combines with J gene TRBJ1-2; 8 bases match TRBD1. Germline CDR1 reads SGHRS; CDR2 reads YFSETQ. The CDR3 totals 13 residues. V lost 6 bases to trimming and J lost 8 bases; unmatched junction nucleotides: 9. CDR3 region: CASTRDRSVGYTF. CDR3 DNA: TGCGCCAGCACCCGGGACAGGTCCGTCGGCTACACCTTC.

V gene TRBV20-1 combines with J gene TRBJ2-5, with D hard to call. In germline, CDR1 is DFQATT, CDR2 SNEGSKA (reference sequence). This CDR3 has 10 amino acids. V was trimmed by 3 bases and J by 6 bases, leaving 5 bases between them. The CDR3 DNA is TGCAGTGCTAGCATACAGACCCAGTACTTC. Amino acids: CSASIQTQYF.

The chain is built from TRBV7-9 and TRBJ2-7; weak D call: TRBD1 (6 bases). This CDR3 has 14 amino acids. V lost 4 bases, J lost 2 bases, and 12 bases lay in between. Germline V gene lookup returns CDR1 SEHNR and CDR2 FQNEAQ (reference sequence). This CDR3 is CASSSETGPYEQYF. CDR3 DNA sequence: TGTGCCAGCAGCTCCGAGACAGGACCCTACGAGCAGTACTTC.

The rearrangement links TRBV13 to TRBJ1-1; D is uncertain. V lost 0 bases, J lost 10 bases, and 12 bases lay in between. This CDR3 comprises 13 residues. The germline gives CDR1 PRHDT, CDR2 FYEKMQ (reference sequence). CDR3 loop: CASSLGTSDRAFF. CDR3 nucleotide sequence: TGTGCCAGCAGCTTAGGTACTTCGGACCGAGCTTTCTTT.

The V call is TRBV13, the J call TRBJ2-3; 7 nucleotides agree with TRBD2. The CDR3 consists of 15 residues. Germline CDR1 and CDR2: PRHDT and FYEKMQ (reference sequence). Trimming removed 5 bases from V and 0 bases from J; junction bases left unmatched: 5. This CDR3 reads CASSPYSGSTDTQYF. In DNA form, the CDR3 reads TGTGCCAGCAGCCCATATAGCGGGAGCACAGATACGCAGTATTTT.

V is TRBV27 and J is TRBJ1-1, with 9 bases identical to TRBD1. The CDR3 is 12 amino acids. Germline values: CDR1 MNHEY, CDR2 SMNVEV (reference sequence). V was clipped by 5 bases and J by 8 bases; unmatched bases: 3. The CDR3 sequence: CASSHGTGEAFF. The CDR3, as DNA: TGTGCCAGCAGTCATGGGACAGGGGAAGCTTTCTTT.

V is TRBV6-6 and J is TRBJ2-7; D ambiguous. V gave up 5 bases and J gave up 3 bases, with 8 bases separating them. The CDR3 is made up of 12 amino acids. Germline V gives CDR1 MNHNY, CDR2 SVGAGI (reference sequence). CDR3 sequence (DNA): TGTGCCAGCAGTGGATACAGCTACGAGCAGTACTTC. It yields the protein CASSGYSYEQYF.

In regard to this clone: The same CDR3 can be traced to other DNA sequences in this sample. The chain joins TRBV6-5 to TRBJ2-7; 13 nucleotides line up with TRBD2. The germline V gene encodes CDR1 MNHEY and CDR2 SVGAGI. The V segment lost 6 bases and the J segment 4 bases; nucleotides outside the gene matches: 3. CDR3 length: 14 amino acids. CDR3 loop: CASSPGLAGYEQYF. CDR3 sequence (DNA): TGTGCCAGCAGCCCGGGACTAGCGGGATACGAGCAGTACTTC.

The CDR3 loop reads CASSHGGTYEQYF. The CDR3 nucleotides read TGTGCCAGCAGTCACGGCGGGACTTACGAGCAGTACTTC. The V gene is TRBV27, the J gene TRBJ2-7; perhaps TRBD2 as D (6 bases). The germline gives CDR1 MNHEY, CDR2 SMNVEV (reference sequence). This CDR3 region has 13 residues. V was trimmed by 5 bases and J by 4 bases, leaving 12 bases between them.

The rearrangement links TRBV7-2 to TRBJ2-2; D is perhaps TRBD2 (6 bases). The CDR3 has 15 amino acids. Between the trimmed V and J ends, which lost 1 base and 0 bases, there was a span of 6 bases. Germline V gene sequence: CDR1 SGHTA, CDR2 FQGNSA. The DNA of the CDR3 is TGTGCCAGCAGCTTAGGACTAGCGAACACCGGGGAGCTGTTTTTT. This codes for CASSLGLANTGELFF.

The CDR3 nucleotides are TGTGCCATCAGAAGCGGGAGTTCCTACAATGAGCAGTTCTTC. Protein product: CAIRSGSSYNEQFF. This chain joins TRBV10-3 and TRBJ2-1; TRBD2 matches 8 bases. Losses at the gene ends were 6 bases for V and 1 base for J; bases not matched to a gene: 2. CDR1 ENHRY and CDR2 SYGVKD come from the germline V gene. The CDR3 consists of 14 residues.

The chain is built from TRBV14 and TRBJ2-7; D may be TRBD2 (5 bases). The V end was cut by 0 bases, the J end by 3 bases, with 6 bases between. Germline values: CDR1 SGHDN, CDR2 FVKESK. The CDR3 runs to 13 residues. CDR3 amino acids: CASSQDRGYEQYF. The CDR3 DNA reads as TGTGCCAGCAGCCAAGATCGGGGCTACGAGCAGTACTTC.

The chain employs TRBV19 and TRBJ2-7; D possibly corresponds to TRBD2 (7 bases). The CDR3 runs 15 residues. Between the trimmed V and J ends, which lost 0 bases and 3 bases, there was a span of 12 bases. Looked up from germline, CDR1 is LNHDA and CDR2 is SQIVND (reference sequence). CDR3: CASSIEAGAHYEQYF. The CDR3 region has the DNA TGTGCCAGTAGTATAGAGGCGGGGGCCCACTACGAGCAGTACTTC.

The chain joins TRBV29-1 to TRBJ1-1; the D gene is possibly TRBD1 (5 bases). This CDR3 region has 12 residues. Germline CDR1 and CDR2: SQVTM and ANQGSEA. With 0 bases removed from V and 6 bases from J, the gap between germline ends came to 8 bases. In DNA form, the CDR3 reads TGCAGCGTTGAAGAATCGGGGGCTGAAGCTTTCTTT. It translates to CSVEESGAEAFF. Full variable domain (rest looked up from reference TRBV29-1 and TRBJ1-1): SAVISQKPSRDICQRGTSLTIQCQVDSQVTMMFWYRQQPGQSLTLIATANQGSEATYESGFVIDKFPISRPNLTFSTLTVSNMSPEDSSIYLCSVEESGAEAFFGQGTRLTVV.

The chain employs TRBV6-5 and TRBJ1-1; D is undetermined. V was trimmed by 6 bases and J by 9 bases, leaving 8 bases between them. The CDR3 spans 10 residues. Per germline, CDR1 MNHEY and CDR2 SVGAGI. CDR3 coding DNA: TGTGCCAGCAGGGGAGAAAAAGCTTTCTTT. Translated: CASRGEKAFF.

The rearrangement uses TRBV28 and TRBJ2-7; 10 bases align to TRBD2. CDR3 length: 15 amino acids. Germline V gives CDR1 MDHEN, CDR2 SYDVKM. V dropped 2 bases and J dropped 6; count of bases not matched to a gene: 7. The CDR3 reads CASSLGLAATCEQYF. For the CDR3, the DNA is TGTGCCAGCAGTTTAGGACTAGCGGCTACCTGCGAGCAGTACTTC.

The chain recombines TRBV2 with TRBJ2-7; 10 bases map to TRBD2. The CDR3 sequence is 16 residues long. The V segment lost 6 bases and the J segment 6 bases; nucleotides outside the gene matches: 14. The V gene's germline CDR1 is SNHLY and CDR2 FYNNEI. The CDR3 here is CASRGLAGVFEGEQYF. DNA of the CDR3: TGTGCCAGCAGGGGGCTAGCGGGAGTATTTGAGGGCGAGCAGTACTTC.